This TCR beta chain was captured in a study of T cells in Graves' hyperthyroidism and ophthalmopathy. The CDR3 regions of TCR beta were amplified from RNA transcripts. The HTBI primer set was used in a first-round RT-PCR of the TCR CDR3. TCRdb reprocessed the multiplex PCR reads via MiXCR and lists one record per CDR3 protein. The table lists about 290,000 distinct CDR3 sequences, roughly 13% of them singletons. CDR3 length: 14 residues. V lost 3 bases, J lost 4 bases, and 9 bases lay in between. The study, taken as a whole, reports: It was a median 6.5 months before onset that the model predicted ophthalmopathy. A model using 13 V-J features told ophthalmopathy apart from stable hyperthyroidism.

In this sample, this clonotype turned up many times. Its antigen remains unknown. Graves' hyperthyroidism showing no ophthalmopathy progression within 18 months was considered stable. The specimen was blood. The chain has TRBV12-3 or TRBV12-4 and TRBJ2-2, with a tentative D call TRBD2 (6 bases). The sequence derives from a woman aged 35 to 49 with Graves' hyperthyroidism. The CDR3 coding sequence is TGTGCCAGCAGTTTGGTGGGAGGCACCGGGGAGCTGTTTTTT. Encoded protein: CASSLVGGTGELFF.